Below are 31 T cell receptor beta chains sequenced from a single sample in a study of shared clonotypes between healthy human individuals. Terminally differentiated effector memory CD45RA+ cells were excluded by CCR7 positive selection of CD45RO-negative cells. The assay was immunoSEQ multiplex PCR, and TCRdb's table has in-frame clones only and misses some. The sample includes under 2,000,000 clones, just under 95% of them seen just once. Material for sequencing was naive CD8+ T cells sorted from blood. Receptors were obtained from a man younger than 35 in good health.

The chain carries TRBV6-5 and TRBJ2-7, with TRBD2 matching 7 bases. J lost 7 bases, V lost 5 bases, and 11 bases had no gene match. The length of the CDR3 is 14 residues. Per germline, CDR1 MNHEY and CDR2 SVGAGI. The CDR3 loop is CASSPGGQVGEQYF. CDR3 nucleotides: TGTGCCAGCAGTCCGGGGGGTCAAGTTGGTGAGCAGTACTTC.

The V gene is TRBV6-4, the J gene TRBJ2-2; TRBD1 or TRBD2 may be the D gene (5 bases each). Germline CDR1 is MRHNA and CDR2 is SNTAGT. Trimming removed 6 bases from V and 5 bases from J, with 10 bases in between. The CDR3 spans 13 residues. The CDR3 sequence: CASRDGGTGELFF. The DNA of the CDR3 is TGTGCCAGCAGGGATGGGGGAACCGGGGAGCTGTTTTTT.

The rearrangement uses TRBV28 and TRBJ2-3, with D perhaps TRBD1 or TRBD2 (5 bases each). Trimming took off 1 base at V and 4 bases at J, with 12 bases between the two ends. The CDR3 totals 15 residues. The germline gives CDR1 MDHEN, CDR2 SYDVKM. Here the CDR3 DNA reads TGTGCCAGCAGTTTATTCGAGGGGTTCGCAGATACGCAGTATTTT. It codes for CASSLFEGFADTQYF. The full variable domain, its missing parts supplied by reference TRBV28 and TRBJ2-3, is DVKVTQSSRYLVKRTGEKVFLECVQDMDHENMFWYRQDPGLGLRLIYFSYDVKMKEKGDIPEGYSVSREKKERFSLILESASTNQTSMYLCASSLFEGFADTQYFGPGTRLTVL.

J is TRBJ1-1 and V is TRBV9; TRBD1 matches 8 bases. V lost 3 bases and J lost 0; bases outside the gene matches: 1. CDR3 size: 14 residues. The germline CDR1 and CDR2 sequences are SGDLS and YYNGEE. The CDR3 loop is CASSEQGVNTEAFF. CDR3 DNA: TGTGCCAGCAGCGAACAGGGGGTGAACACTGAAGCTTTCTTT.

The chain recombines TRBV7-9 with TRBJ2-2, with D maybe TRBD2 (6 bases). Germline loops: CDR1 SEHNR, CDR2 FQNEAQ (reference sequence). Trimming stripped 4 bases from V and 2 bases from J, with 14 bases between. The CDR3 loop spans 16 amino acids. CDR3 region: CASSSRQGGNTGELFF. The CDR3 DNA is TGTGCCAGCAGCTCCCGCCAGGGAGGCAACACCGGGGAGCTGTTTTTT.

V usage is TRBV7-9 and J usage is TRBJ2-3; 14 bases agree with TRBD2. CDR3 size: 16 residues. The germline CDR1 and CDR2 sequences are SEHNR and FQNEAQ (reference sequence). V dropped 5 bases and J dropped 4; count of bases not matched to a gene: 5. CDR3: CASSPGTSGSSDTQYF. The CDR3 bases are TGTGCCAGCAGCCCTGGGACTAGCGGGAGCTCAGATACGCAGTATTTT.

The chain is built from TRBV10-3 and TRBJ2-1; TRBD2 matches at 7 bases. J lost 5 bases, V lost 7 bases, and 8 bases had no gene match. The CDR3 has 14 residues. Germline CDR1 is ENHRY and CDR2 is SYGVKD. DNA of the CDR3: TGTGCCATCACCGACCCGGGGGGAGACAATGAGCAGTTCTTC. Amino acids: CAITDPGGDNEQFF.

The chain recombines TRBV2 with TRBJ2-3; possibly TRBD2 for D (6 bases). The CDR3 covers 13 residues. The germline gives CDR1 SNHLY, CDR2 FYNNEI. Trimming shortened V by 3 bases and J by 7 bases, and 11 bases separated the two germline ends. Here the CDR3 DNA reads TGTGCCAGCAGTGACCCGGGACTGAATACGCAGTATTTT. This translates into CASSDPGLNTQYF.

The CDR3 bases are TGTGCCAGCAGCTTAGTGCAGGTCTCCTATGGCTACACCTTC. Protein: CASSLVQVSYGYTF. This rearrangement joins TRBV7-9 to TRBJ1-2; no clear D. V dropped 1 base and J dropped 4 bases, with 10 bases sitting between them. The germline gives CDR1 SEHNR, CDR2 FQNEAQ (reference sequence). CDR3 size: 14 residues.

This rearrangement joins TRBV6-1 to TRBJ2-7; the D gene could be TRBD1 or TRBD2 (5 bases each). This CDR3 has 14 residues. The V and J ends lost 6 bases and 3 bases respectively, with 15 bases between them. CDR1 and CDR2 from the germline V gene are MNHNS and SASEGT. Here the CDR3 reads CASSVDWDGYEQYF. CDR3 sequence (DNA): TGTGCCAGCAGCGTCGACTGGGACGGCTACGAGCAGTACTTC.

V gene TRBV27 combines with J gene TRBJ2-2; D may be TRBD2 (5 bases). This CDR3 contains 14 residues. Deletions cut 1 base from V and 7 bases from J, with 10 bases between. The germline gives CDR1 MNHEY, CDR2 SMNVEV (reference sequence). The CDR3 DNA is TGTGCCAGCAGTTTATTCCCCGGGATCGGGGAGCTGTTTTTT. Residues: CASSLFPGIGELFF.

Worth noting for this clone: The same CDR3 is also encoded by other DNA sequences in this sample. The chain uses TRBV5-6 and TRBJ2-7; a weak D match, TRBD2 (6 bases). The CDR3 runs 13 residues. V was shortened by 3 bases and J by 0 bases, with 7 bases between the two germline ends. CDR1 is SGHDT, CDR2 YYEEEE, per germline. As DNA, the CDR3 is TGTGCCAGCAGCTCGACTAGCTCCTACGAGCAGTACTTC. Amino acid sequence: CASSSTSSYEQYF.

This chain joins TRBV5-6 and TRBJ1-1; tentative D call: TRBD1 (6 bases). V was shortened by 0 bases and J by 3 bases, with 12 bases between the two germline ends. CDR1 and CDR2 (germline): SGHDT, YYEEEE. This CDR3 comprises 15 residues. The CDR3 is CASSLARTEYTEAFF. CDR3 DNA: TGTGCCAGCAGCTTGGCGCGGACAGAGTACACTGAAGCTTTCTTT.

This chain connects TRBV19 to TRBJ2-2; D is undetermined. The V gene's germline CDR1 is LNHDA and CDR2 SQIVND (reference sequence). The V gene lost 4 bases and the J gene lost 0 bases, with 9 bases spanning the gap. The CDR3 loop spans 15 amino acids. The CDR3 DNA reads TGTGCCAGTAGTACCCAGGACCCGAACACCGGGGAGCTGTTTTTT. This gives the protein CASSTQDPNTGELFF.

CDR3 DNA sequence: TGCGCCAGCAGCAGCGGACTAGCGGGAGTTCTTCCCACAGATACGCAGTATTTT. It codes for CASSSGLAGVLPTDTQYF. V is TRBV5-1 and J is TRBJ2-3; 13 nucleotides line up with TRBD2. There are 18 residues in the CDR3. V was pared by 4 bases and J by 2 bases, with 10 bases of the junction left unmatched. The V gene's germline CDR1 is SGHRS and CDR2 YFSETQ.

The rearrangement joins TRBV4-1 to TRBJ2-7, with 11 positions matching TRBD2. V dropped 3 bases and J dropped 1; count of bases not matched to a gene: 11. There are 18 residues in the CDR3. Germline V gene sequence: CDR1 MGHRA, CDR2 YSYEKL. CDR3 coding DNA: TGCGCCAGCAGCCAGGTAGCGGGGGGGCCGGTTCTGTCCTACGAGCAGTACTTC. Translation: CASSQVAGGPVLSYEQYF.

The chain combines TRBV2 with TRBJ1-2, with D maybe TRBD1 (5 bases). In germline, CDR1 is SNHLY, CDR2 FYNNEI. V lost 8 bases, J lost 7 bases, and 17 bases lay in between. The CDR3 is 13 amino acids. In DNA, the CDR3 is TGTGCCAGCCCCTTGACAGATCTGGGTGGCTACACCTTC. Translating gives CASPLTDLGGYTF.

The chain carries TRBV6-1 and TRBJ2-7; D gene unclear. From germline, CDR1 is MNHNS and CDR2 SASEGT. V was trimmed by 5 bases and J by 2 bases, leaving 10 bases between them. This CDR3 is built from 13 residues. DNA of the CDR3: TGTGCCAGCAGTCCTGGGGTCGCCTACGAGCAGTACTTC. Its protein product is CASSPGVAYEQYF.

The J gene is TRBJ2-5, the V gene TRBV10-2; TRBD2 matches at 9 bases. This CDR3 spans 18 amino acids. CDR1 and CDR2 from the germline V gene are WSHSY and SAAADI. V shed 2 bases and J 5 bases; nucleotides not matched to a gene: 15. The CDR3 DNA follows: TGCGCCAGCAGTGAGATCGGGGTTGTGCGGGAGGGCCATGAGACCCAGTACTTC. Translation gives CASSEIGVVREGHETQYF.

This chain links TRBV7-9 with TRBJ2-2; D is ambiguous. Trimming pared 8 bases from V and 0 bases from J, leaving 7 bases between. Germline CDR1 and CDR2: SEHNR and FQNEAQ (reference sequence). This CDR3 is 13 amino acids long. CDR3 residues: CASLNTNTGELFF. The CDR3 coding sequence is TGTGCCAGCCTTAACACGAACACCGGGGAGCTGTTTTTT. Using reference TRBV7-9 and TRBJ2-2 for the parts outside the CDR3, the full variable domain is DTGVSQNPRHKITKRGQNVTFRCDPISEHNRLYWYRQTLGQGPEFLTYFQNEAQLEKSRLLSDRFSAERPKGSFSTLEIQRTEQGDSAMYLCASLNTNTGELFFGEGSRLTVL.

CDR3 protein: CASSVGSVLGGYTF. The DNA of the CDR3 is TGTGCCAGCAGCGTCGGCAGCGTCTTGGGTGGCTACACCTTC. The chain recombines TRBV9 with TRBJ1-2; D is unclear. V lost 2 bases, J lost 7 bases, and 15 bases lay in between. Germline values: CDR1 SGDLS, CDR2 YYNGEE. This CDR3 is built from 14 residues.

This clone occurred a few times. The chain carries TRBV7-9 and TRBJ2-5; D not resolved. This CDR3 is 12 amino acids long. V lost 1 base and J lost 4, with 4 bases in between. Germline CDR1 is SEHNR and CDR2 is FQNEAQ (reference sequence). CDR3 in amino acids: CASSLGVETQYF. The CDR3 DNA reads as TGTGCCAGCAGCTTAGGGGTAGAGACCCAGTACTTC.

The CDR3 DNA is TGTGCCAGCACCCCGGGAAGGCCGAACACTGAAGCTTTCTTT. It translates to CASTPGRPNTEAFF. This rearrangement joins TRBV27 to TRBJ1-1, with D unresolved. Trimming left V 7 bases short and J 1 base short, with 13 bases between. CDR1 and CDR2 from the germline V gene are MNHEY and SMNVEV (reference sequence). CDR3 length: 14 residues.

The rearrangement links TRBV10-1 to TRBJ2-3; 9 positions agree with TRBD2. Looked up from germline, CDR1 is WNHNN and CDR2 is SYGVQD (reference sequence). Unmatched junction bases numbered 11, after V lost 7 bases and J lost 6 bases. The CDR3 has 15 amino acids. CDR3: CASTTVDSGSDTQYF. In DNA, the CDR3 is TGCGCCAGCACCACGGTCGATAGCGGGAGTGATACGCAGTATTTT.

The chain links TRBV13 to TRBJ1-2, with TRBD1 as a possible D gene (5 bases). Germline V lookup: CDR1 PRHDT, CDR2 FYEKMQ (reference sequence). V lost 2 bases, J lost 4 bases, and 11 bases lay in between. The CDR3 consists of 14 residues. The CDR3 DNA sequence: TGTGCCAGCAGCTTACAAGGGGAGGTCTATGGCTACACCTTC. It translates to CASSLQGEVYGYTF.

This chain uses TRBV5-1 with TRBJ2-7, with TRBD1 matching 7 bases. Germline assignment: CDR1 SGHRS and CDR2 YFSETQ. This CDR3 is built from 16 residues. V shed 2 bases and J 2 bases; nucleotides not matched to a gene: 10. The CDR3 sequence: CASSFSVDRPTYEQYF. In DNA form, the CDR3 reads TGCGCCAGCAGCTTCTCCGTGGACAGGCCTACCTACGAGCAGTACTTC. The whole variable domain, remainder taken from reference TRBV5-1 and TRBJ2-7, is KAGVTQTPRYLIKTRGQQVTLSCSPISGHRSVSWYQQTPGQGLQFLFEYFSETQRNKGNFPGRFSGRQFSNSRSEMNVSTLELGDSALYLCASSFSVDRPTYEQYFGPGTRLTVT.

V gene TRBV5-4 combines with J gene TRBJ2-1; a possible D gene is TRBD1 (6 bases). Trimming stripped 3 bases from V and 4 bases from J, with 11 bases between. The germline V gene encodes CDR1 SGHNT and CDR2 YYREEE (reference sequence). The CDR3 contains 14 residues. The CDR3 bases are TGTGCCAGCAGCTCGTGGACAGCTTACAATGAGCAGTTCTTC. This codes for CASSSWTAYNEQFF.

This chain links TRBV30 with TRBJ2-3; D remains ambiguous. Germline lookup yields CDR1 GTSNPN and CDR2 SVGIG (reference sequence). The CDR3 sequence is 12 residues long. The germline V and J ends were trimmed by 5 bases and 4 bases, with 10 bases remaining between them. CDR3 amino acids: CAWGLDADTQYF. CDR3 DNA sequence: TGTGCCTGGGGCCTGGATGCAGATACGCAGTATTTT.

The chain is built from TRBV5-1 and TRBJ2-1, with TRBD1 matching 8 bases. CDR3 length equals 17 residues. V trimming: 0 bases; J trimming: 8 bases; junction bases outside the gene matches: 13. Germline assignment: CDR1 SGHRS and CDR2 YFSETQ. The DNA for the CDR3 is TGCGCCAGCAGCTTGGCCGGGACAGGCCACCTTGGGGATGAGCAGTTCTTC. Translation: CASSLAGTGHLGDEQFF.

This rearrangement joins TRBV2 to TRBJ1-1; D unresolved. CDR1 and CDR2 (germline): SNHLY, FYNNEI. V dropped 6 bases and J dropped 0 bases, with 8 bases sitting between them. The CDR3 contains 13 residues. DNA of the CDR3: TGTGCCAGCAGGGACGACCTGAACACTGAAGCTTTCTTT. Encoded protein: CASRDDLNTEAFF.

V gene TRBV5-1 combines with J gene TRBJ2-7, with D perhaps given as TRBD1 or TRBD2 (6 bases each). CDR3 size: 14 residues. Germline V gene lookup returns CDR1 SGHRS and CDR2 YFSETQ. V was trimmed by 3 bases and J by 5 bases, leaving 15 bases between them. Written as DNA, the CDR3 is TGCGCCAGCAGCTCCACGGGGGCCCCCAACGAGCAGTACTTC. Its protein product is CASSSTGAPNEQYF. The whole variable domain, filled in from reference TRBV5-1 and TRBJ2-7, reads KAGVTQTPRYLIKTRGQQVTLSCSPISGHRSVSWYQQTPGQGLQFLFEYFSETQRNKGNFPGRFSGRQFSNSRSEMNVSTLELGDSALYLCASSSTGAPNEQYFGPGTRLTVT.